The sequence of this T cell receptor beta chain was determined in a study of radiation and T cells in renal cell carcinoma (dated by TCRdb to about 2020). Study-wide context: TCR beta sequencing covered approximately 51 samples in total, comprising approximately 25 tumors and approximately 27 peripheral blood samples. The final blood draw was performed at 4 weeks after radiation, at the same time as nephrectomy. In the approximately 58 samples combined, roughly 4.4 million unique CDR3 nucleotide sequences were found, encoding 2 million to 3 million unique CDR3 amino acid sequences. The investigation overall reported the following: With a single-armed trial design, the study had no way to address how radiation dose or scheduling affects the TCR repertoire. Top tumor clonotypes rose in blood from baseline to 2 weeks post-radiation, then contracted by 4 weeks, suggesting transient expansion of tumor-resident clones. Because pretreatment tumor biopsies were not available, the study could not determine whether clonotypes were already present within the tumor at baseline. Dynamics of the blood repertoire were not tracked past 4 weeks after treatment.

In light of the paper, this sample's time point label describes: blood 4 weeks post-SBRT, at nephrectomy. The treatment or condition tag for this specimen amounts to: 15 Gy SBRT to primary tumor, nephrectomy 4 weeks later. Samples were obtained from a clinical trial, in which 15 Gy stereotactic body radiation therapy was delivered to primary renal cell carcinomas and nephrectomy was performed 4 weeks later. Serial peripheral blood from radiation-treated patients was sampled at baseline, 2 weeks and 4 weeks after SBRT to track tumor-enriched clonotypes. Every patient had renal cell carcinoma of clear cell pathology. The QIAamp DNA Blood Mini Kit (Qiagen) was used to prepare genomic DNA for TCR sequencing. The analyses included only samples that passed all quality control checks. Following the manufacturer's recommendations, the immunoSEQ kit was used to generate TCR beta libraries from genomic DNA. For library preparation, a first multiplex PCR was performed with proprietary primers, followed by a second PCR in which unique barcodes were added, and bead cleanups were performed after each round. A kit-provided positive control reaction and a negative control reaction were included in every sample batch. The final libraries underwent checking on an Agilent 4200 TapeStation D1000 ScreenTape, volumetric pooling, and quantification by qPCR. Sequencing was performed on an Illumina NextSeq500 using a MidOutput 150-cycle cartridge, with 156 Read1 cycles, 15 Index1 cycles, and the kit custom primers. The pooled library was loaded at about 0.96 pM, and roughly 20% PhiX control was spiked in. The original methods were these. The vendor-processed data were analyzed in R, and a clonotype was defined as all T cells that share the same CDR3 nucleotide sequence. In the clone abundance analyses, frequencies were normalized to the 10,000 most abundant clones in each sample. Public T cell clones, averaging fewer than five per sample, were removed before analysis. A difference in abundance of at least 32-fold between compartments was used to define tumor-enriched and baseline blood-enriched clonotypes. A beta-binomial differential abundance model was used to identify clonotypes that were expanded or contracted between blood time points. Tumor-blood repertoire similarity was measured with the Baroni-Urbani and Buser coefficient, and group comparisons used two-tailed Wilcoxon tests in R. TCRdb stores this immuneACCESS table with in-frame sequences only. Part of the clones is absent; in the studies checked, under half of the shortfall reflects unresolved V genes, and no reason is known for the rest. V, J and clone size are those of that table, while D and trimming were read from the DNA. The sample table holds over 35,000 clones, of which 80% to 85% were seen once. The biggest ten clones account for around a quarter of the sample.

To note about this clone: Its specific antigen is unknown. Per-base qualities were not stored, and no clone one base away is much larger.

Including the terminal cysteine and phenylalanine, the CDR3 comprises 16 residues. Only CDR3 DNA remains: 48 bases, in frame from the first base. V and J lose 4 bases and 0 bases, and a span of 15 bases separates them. Per the germline V gene (reference sequence), LNHDA is the CDR1 and SQIVND is the CDR2. The sequence was collected from a woman in her 70s with renal cell carcinoma. Source: blood, taken from a patient whose treatment included radiotherapy and nephrectomy. The rearranged segments are TRBV19 and TRBJ1-2, and possibly TRBD1, on 5 matching bases. The CDR3 in this case is CASSTLDSPSNYGYTF. The bases read TGTGCCAGTAGTACCCTAGACAGCCCCTCTAACTATGGCTACACCTTC.